The 13 T cell receptor beta chains in this list originate from one sample, sequenced in a study of identical twins. TCRdb reprocessed the 5' RACE reads with MiXCR, giving one entry per CDR3 protein. This sample carries 690,000 or so distinct CDR3 sequences, over 8.5% of them seen once, and the ten largest clones take roughly 0.97%. The same specimen was also included in a second study, on yellow fever vaccine responses in identical twins.

The specimen was PBMCs. The receptors stem from a woman between 18 and 30 years old in good health.

The chain links TRBV5-5 to TRBJ2-3; no clear D gene. Trimming pared 5 bases from V and 2 bases from J, leaving 6 bases between. CDR1 SGHKS and CDR2 YYEKEE come from the germline V gene (reference sequence). The CDR3 totals 12 residues. CDR3 residues: CASRLFTDTQYF. The CDR3, as DNA: TGTGCCAGCAGACTATTCACAGATACGCAGTATTTT.

This clonotype was detected only a few times. The CDR3 DNA follows: TGCAGCGTTACAGAATCTGGAAACACCATATATTTT. This translates into CSVTESGNTIYF. J is TRBJ1-3 and V is TRBV29-1; unclear D gene. This CDR3 spans 12 amino acids. Trimming pared 5 bases from V and 1 base from J, leaving 6 bases between. Germline CDR1 reads SQVTM; CDR2 reads ANQGSEA.

This clonotype was recorded many times. V gene TRBV4-3 combines with J gene TRBJ2-2; D not resolved. Germline CDR1 reads LGHNA; CDR2 reads YSLEER. Trimming removed 1 base at V and 6 bases at J, with 15 bases between. This CDR3 has 16 amino acids. Here the CDR3 DNA reads TGCGCCAGCAGCCAAGCGGCAAACAGCAAGTCCGGGGAGCTGTTTTTT. The encoded protein is CASSQAANSKSGELFF.

The chain links TRBV20-1 to TRBJ2-5; 8 bases align to TRBD2. Germline loops: CDR1 DFQATT, CDR2 SNEGSKA (reference sequence). Losses at the gene ends were 0 bases for V and 4 bases for J; bases not matched to a gene: 13. The CDR3 runs to 17 residues. The CDR3 is CSARDLRGLGGGETQYF. The CDR3 coding sequence is TGCAGTGCTAGAGATCTCCGGGGACTAGGAGGGGGAGAGACCCAGTACTTC.

This clonotype was observed a handful of times. As DNA, the CDR3 is TGCAGTGCTAGAGCCCTCCTCCGGGACTACCCCTACGAGCAGTACTTC. As protein: CSARALLRDYPYEQYF. The chain links TRBV20-1 to TRBJ2-7; TRBD2 matches at 7 bases. This CDR3 is 16 amino acids long. Germline V gene data show CDR1 as DFQATT and CDR2 as SNEGSKA (reference sequence). Germline trimming cut 1 base from V and 2 bases from J; bases unmatched to any gene: 11.

In this sample, this clonotype turned up many times. The chain is built from TRBV4-3 and TRBJ2-7, with 10 bases matching TRBD2. CDR3 length: 16 residues. Trimming at V came to 4 bases and at J to 2 bases, leaving 8 bases not matched to a gene. Germline CDR1 is LGHNA and CDR2 is YSLEER. CDR3 nucleotide sequence: TGCGCCAGCAGCCTGGGGCTAGCGGGAGTCCCCTACGAGCAGTACTTC. It codes for CASSLGLAGVPYEQYF.

As DNA, the CDR3 is TGCAGTGCTAGACCATACAGGGAAGTCTACGAGCAGTACTTC. Protein product: CSARPYREVYEQYF. V is TRBV20-1 and J is TRBJ2-7; D perhaps matches TRBD1 (6 bases). The CDR3 has 14 residues. Trimming took 2 bases from V and 3 from J, leaving 14 bases between them. Germline CDR1 DFQATT, CDR2 SNEGSKA (reference sequence).

In nucleotides, the CDR3 is TGTGCCAGCAGCGATCCGGGACAGGGTAGCGAGCAGTACTTC. This translates into CASSDPGQGSEQYF. This chain links TRBV7-9 with TRBJ2-7; 9 bases fit TRBD1. Trimming took 5 bases from V and 6 from J; bases not matched to a gene: 8. Germline lookup yields CDR1 SEHNR and CDR2 FQNEAQ (reference sequence). The CDR3 totals 14 residues.

This rearrangement joins TRBV11-1 to TRBJ2-3; 13 bases are a match to TRBD2. From germline, CDR1 is SGHAT and CDR2 FQDESV (reference sequence). This CDR3 has 20 amino acids. Unmatched junction bases numbered 11, after V lost 2 bases and J lost 0 bases. The chain's CDR3 is CASSLLRLAGGLPSTDTQYF. The CDR3 DNA reads as TGTGCCAGCAGCTTATTAAGACTAGCGGGGGGACTACCTAGCACAGATACGCAGTATTTT.

This clonotype occurred a few times. This sequence joins TRBV12-3 or TRBV12-4 and TRBJ1-6, with a weak D call TRBD1 (6 bases). The CDR3 spans 16 residues. Trimming took 3 bases from V and 10 from J, leaving 19 bases between them. DNA for the CDR3: TGTGCCAGCAGTTTCGGGGGGCCTGGGTTATTATCACCCCTCCACTTT. Amino acids: CASSFGGPGLLSPLHF.

The chain employs TRBV28 and TRBJ2-7; D tentatively fits TRBD1 or TRBD2 (5 bases each). V gave up 10 bases and J gave up 0 bases, with 10 bases separating them. The CDR3 has 12 residues. CDR1 MDHEN and CDR2 SYDVKM come from the germline V gene. The CDR3 sequence is CATWDGSYEQYF. CDR3 coding DNA: TGTGCCACCTGGGACGGCTCCTACGAGCAGTACTTC.

This clonotype was seen a few times. The chain uses TRBV4-1 and TRBJ2-7; D unresolved. The CDR3 totals 15 residues. Trimming removed 2 bases at V and 3 bases at J, with 14 bases between. Germline lookup yields CDR1 MGHRA and CDR2 YSYEKL. The CDR3 DNA is TGCGCCAGCAGCCAATCTCCGAGACTGATCTACGAGCAGTACTTC. This encodes CASSQSPRLIYEQYF.

The chain links TRBV28 to TRBJ2-1; D may be TRBD2 (5 bases). The CDR3 consists of 16 residues. Per the germline V gene, CDR1 is MDHEN and CDR2 is SYDVKM. V gave up 6 bases and J gave up 8 bases, with 23 bases separating them. The CDR3 DNA follows: TGTGCCAGCAGACCTAGCACCTCACAATGGGGTCATGAGCAGTTCTTC. It codes for CASRPSTSQWGHEQFF.